This TCR beta chain was identified in a study of technical replicates of blood from a handful of donors (dated by TCRdb to the late 2010s). Libraries were prepared through the immunoSEQ multiplex PCR assay. TCRdb limited this immuneACCESS table to in-frame rearrangements with V and J called. A share of clones is missing; checked studies link under half to unresolved V genes, and the rest is unexplained. This sample holds approximately 49,000 clones; around nine tenths were observed only once. The ten largest clones add up to approximately 4% of the sample. Spanning cysteine to phenylalanine, the CDR3 consists of 12 amino acids. Of the read, only the CDR3 DNA is kept; its 36 bases are in frame from base 1. V and J lose 10 bases and 4 bases, and a span of 13 bases separates them. The germline V gene gives CDR1 as MNHNS and CDR2 as SASEGT. About this clone itself: Its specific antigen is unknown. Per-nucleotide qualities are absent, and no much larger clonotype sits a single base away.

The sequenced material came from PBMCs. This receptor chain uses TRBV6-1 and TRBJ2-5, with the identity of the D gene unclear. The receptor comes from a human donor in good health. Some clones in this sample may be carry-over from other donors' samples. CDR3 region: CATLPIGETQYF. DNA sequence: TGTGCCACACTACCGATTGGAGAGACCCAGTACTTC.